The clone carrying this T cell receptor (beta chain) was observed a few times. This sample is part of a study of blood T cells in healthy people across ages. CDR3 length: 12 residues. V was trimmed by 4 bases and J by 7 bases, leaving 8 bases between them. Germline CDR1 reads MNHEY; CDR2 reads SMNVEV (reference sequence). A J-beta primer mix and a sample-barcoded 5' primer were used in a second PCR of about 7 to 12 cycles. TCRdb reprocessed the 5' RACE reads via MiXCR and lists one record per CDR3 protein. The sample holds hundreds of thousands of distinct CDR3 sequences, more than 40% seen once. The specimen sequenced was blood. This receptor was taken from a man between 60 and 70 years old in good health. The V and J genes are TRBV27 and TRBJ2-1; D is unresolved. The CDR3 reads CASSSPGNEQFF. CDR3 DNA: TGTGCCAGCAGTTCCCCCGGGAATGAGCAGTTCTTC.